A single sample is the source of the 27 T cell receptor beta chains below, sequenced in a study of T cells in Graves' hyperthyroidism and ophthalmopathy. TCR beta CDR3 regions were amplified from RNA. Primed by the HTBI set, a first-round RT-PCR was run on the TCR CDR3. TCRdb ran MiXCR on the multiplex PCR reads and lists one entry per CDR3 protein. Found here are about 600,000 distinct CDR3 sequences, roughly 15% of them singletons; the top ten hold about 3.5%. Sequencing input: blood. The receptor source for this set is a woman aged 35 to 49 with Graves' ophthalmopathy.

The sample holds a few counts of this clonotype. The V gene is TRBV19, the J gene TRBJ1-6; TRBD1 matches 7 bases. The V gene end was trimmed by 4 bases and the J gene end by 9 bases; junction bases not matched to a gene: 6. CDR1 is LNHDA, CDR2 SQIVND, per germline (reference sequence). The CDR3 extends over 14 amino acids. The CDR3 DNA reads TGTGCCAGTAGTACAGGGGGGGTGAGTTCACCCCTCCACTTT. This gives the protein CASSTGGVSSPLHF.

Of note for this clonotype: One end of the junction varies from germline; a read error may be responsible. The CDR3: CDSSHSRGADTQYF. Written as DNA, the CDR3 is TGTGACAGCAGCCATAGTAGAGGGGCAGATACGCAGTATTTT. The chain has TRBV11-2 and TRBJ2-3; D possibly matches TRBD1 or TRBD2 (5 bases each). Germline V gene sequence: CDR1 SGHAT, CDR2 FQNNGV. This CDR3 region has 14 residues.

This clonotype was observed at least ten times. This chain uses TRBV18 with TRBJ2-3; 11 bases match TRBD2. CDR3 length: 14 amino acids. Germline V CDR1 and CDR2: KGHSH, LQKENI. Trimming took 6 bases from V and 6 from J; bases not matched to a gene: 5. CDR3 protein: CASSAASGGDTQYF. CDR3 bases: TGTGCCAGCTCTGCGGCTAGCGGGGGGGATACGCAGTATTTT.

In DNA, the CDR3 is TGTGCCAGCAGCCAGGACGGAAACAATCAGCCCCAGCATTTT. It specifies CASSQDGNNQPQHF. The chain recombines TRBV5-6 with TRBJ1-5; no clear D gene. The V end lost 4 bases, the J end lost 3 bases, and 11 bases lay between the germline ends. In germline, CDR1 is SGHDT, CDR2 YYEEEE. The CDR3 is made up of 14 amino acids.

This clonotype was detected many times. The CDR3 DNA sequence: TGTGCCGTTCCCAAAGGACTAGCGCTCAATGAGCAGTTCTTC. Its translation is CAVPKGLALNEQFF. J is TRBJ2-1 and V is TRBV6-1; 9 nucleotides line up with TRBD2. The CDR3 contains 14 residues. Germline V gene lookup returns CDR1 MNHNS and CDR2 SASEGT. V trimming: 11 bases; J trimming: 6 bases; junction bases outside the gene matches: 11.

This clonotype has a count of ten or more. The V and J genes are TRBV5-5 and TRBJ1-1; D possibly corresponds to TRBD1 (5 bases). Germline V gene lookup returns CDR1 SGHKS and CDR2 YYEKEE (reference sequence). This CDR3 spans 14 amino acids. Trimming took off 0 bases at V and 4 bases at J, with 10 bases between the two ends. The CDR3 coding sequence is TGTGCCAGCAGCTTGGGATGGGGGTCCACTGAAGCTTTCTTT. Translation gives CASSLGWGSTEAFF.

The chain recombines TRBV6-4 with TRBJ2-3; D unclear. Germline lookup yields CDR1 MRHNA and CDR2 SNTAGT. The CDR3 has 15 residues. The ends were cut back, 3 bases at V and 0 bases at J, with 10 bases in the middle. This chain's CDR3 is CASSESETSTDTQYF. The CDR3 bases are TGTGCCAGCAGTGAATCCGAGACTAGCACAGATACGCAGTATTTT.

This clonotype has a count of ten or more. The gene calls are TRBV27 and TRBJ2-4, with 8 positions matching TRBD1. From germline, CDR1 is MNHEY and CDR2 SMNVEV (reference sequence). Germline trimming cut 3 bases from V and 0 bases from J; bases unmatched to any gene: 22. The CDR3 is 22 amino acids. For the CDR3, the DNA is TGTGCCAGCAGTTTCGGGTATGGGGCGTTTTGGGACAGGTCTGGAGCCAAAAACATTCAGTACTTC. It is translated as CASSFGYGAFWDRSGAKNIQYF.

The chain is built from TRBV27 and TRBJ1-1, with D perhaps TRBD1 (5 bases). From germline, CDR1 is MNHEY and CDR2 SMNVEV (reference sequence). The CDR3 spans 14 residues. V was clipped by 6 bases and J by 0 bases, with 11 bases between them. The CDR3 bases are TGTGCCAGCAGGCCGACAGAATTGAACACTGAAGCTTTCTTT. This codes for CASRPTELNTEAFF.

This clonotype was seen a few times. The CDR3 spells CATRVAGLYTDTQYF. CDR3 in DNA: TGTGCCACCAGAGTCGCCGGACTGTACACAGATACGCAGTATTTT. The chain is built from TRBV15 and TRBJ2-3; a possible D gene is TRBD2 (5 bases). The V end lost 6 bases, the J end lost 2 bases, and 15 bases lay between the germline ends. This CDR3 comprises 15 residues. CDR1 and CDR2 from the germline V gene are LNHNV and YYDKDF (reference sequence).

This clonotype has at least ten counts. The rearrangement links TRBV7-2 to TRBJ2-3; D is undetermined. Germline lookup yields CDR1 SGHTA and CDR2 FQGNSA. The ends were cut back, 2 bases at V and 3 bases at J, with 15 bases in the middle. This CDR3 contains 16 residues. The CDR3 DNA sequence: TGTGCCAGCAGCTTATCGCCCCGCCTGGGGACAGATACGCAGTATTTT. It is translated as CASSLSPRLGTDTQYF.

The chain links TRBV3-1 to TRBJ2-7; TRBD2 matches 9 bases. V trimming: 1 base; J trimming: 5 bases; junction bases outside the gene matches: 9. CDR3 length equals 16 residues. CDR1 is LGHDT and CDR2 is YNNKEL in the germline V gene (reference sequence). The CDR3 bases are TGTGCCAGCAGCCAAGCGAGCGGGGGGCGGTTCGACGAGCAGTACTTC. Protein sequence: CASSQASGGRFDEQYF.

With regard to this clonotype: A much more abundant neighbour one base away suggests this may be a read error. The chain has TRBV11-2 and TRBJ2-1; D remains unclear. The CDR3 is 14 amino acids. In germline, CDR1 is SGHAT, CDR2 FQNNGV. The CDR3 DNA reads TGTGCCAGCGGCTTAGGACCTGGGATGAATGAGCAGTTCTTC. Its protein product is CASGLGPGMNEQFF.

V and J are TRBV3-1 and TRBJ2-3; D call uncertain. Germline CDR1 is LGHDT and CDR2 is YNNKEL (reference sequence). This CDR3 contains 16 residues. The V end was cut by 4 bases, the J end by 2 bases, with 16 bases between. The CDR3 nucleotides are TGTGCCAGCAGCCTAAACTTAGCCGGAAACACAGATACGCAGTATTTT. Protein sequence: CASSLNLAGNTDTQYF.

This clonotype has ten or more counts. The chain recombines TRBV2 with TRBJ1-6; D is perhaps TRBD1 (6 bases). The V gene lost 4 bases and the J gene lost 9 bases, with 16 bases spanning the gap. This CDR3 region has 15 residues. CDR1 and CDR2 from the germline V gene are SNHLY and FYNNEI. In DNA form, the CDR3 reads TGTGCCAGCAGTGGGGGGGCGAAGGTCGGTTCACCCCTCCACTTT. Translating it yields CASSGGAKVGSPLHF.

The chain is built from TRBV4-1 and TRBJ2-7; 10 bases align to TRBD2. This CDR3 comprises 16 residues. V lost 3 bases to trimming and J lost 0 bases; unmatched junction nucleotides: 5. Germline CDR1 and CDR2: MGHRA and YSYEKL. The chain's CDR3 is CASSQTGTSASYEQYF. The CDR3 nucleotides read TGCGCCAGCAGCCAGACCGGGACTAGCGCCTCCTACGAGCAGTACTTC.

The gene calls are TRBV6-1 and TRBJ2-3; 8 nucleotides align to TRBD2. The CDR3 extends over 14 amino acids. V lost 6 bases to trimming and J lost 6 bases; unmatched junction nucleotides: 8. The germline CDR1 and CDR2 sequences are MNHNS and SASEGT. The CDR3 sequence is CASRLAAKGDTQYF. As DNA, the CDR3 is TGTGCCAGCAGACTAGCGGCAAAGGGGGATACGCAGTATTTT.

There are a few counts of this clonotype. The chain links TRBV3-1 to TRBJ2-1; D is tentatively TRBD1 or TRBD2 (5 bases each). V gave up 2 bases and J gave up 7 bases, with 9 bases separating them. The CDR3 length is 13 residues. Germline V CDR1 and CDR2: LGHDT, YNNKEL (reference sequence). The CDR3 DNA follows: TGTGCCAGCAGCCAAAGAGGGGTGAATGAGCAGTTCTTC. It translates to CASSQRGVNEQFF.

This clonotype was seen many times. The chain carries TRBV20-1 and TRBJ1-2, with 8 positions matching TRBD1. Germline V CDR1 and CDR2: DFQATT, SNEGSKA (reference sequence). The CDR3 has 12 amino acids. V was pared by 6 bases and J by 2 bases, with 2 bases of the junction left unmatched. CDR3 loop: CSARQGNYGYTF. The CDR3 DNA reads TGCAGTGCAAGACAGGGGAACTATGGCTACACCTTC.

The table lists this clonotype with a few counts. The V and J genes are TRBV5-1 and TRBJ2-7, with 8 bases fitting TRBD2. Germline-derived CDR1 and CDR2 are SGHRS and YFSETQ. The V gene end was trimmed by 0 bases and the J gene end by 3 bases; junction bases not matched to a gene: 5. This CDR3 has 15 amino acids. CDR3 amino acids: CASSLVSGIVYEQYF. For the CDR3, the DNA is TGCGCCAGCAGCTTGGTTAGCGGGATTGTCTACGAGCAGTACTTC.

A single count supports this clonotype. This may come from a read error, since a much larger clone is one base off. The chain links TRBV7-2 to TRBJ1-5; unclear D gene. The V gene's germline CDR1 is SGHTA and CDR2 FQGNSA. Trimming took 5 bases from V and 5 from J, leaving 10 bases between them. This CDR3 has 13 amino acids. CDR3: CASSKQRDQPQHF. DNA for the CDR3: TGTGCCAGCAGCAAACAGAGAGATCAGCCCCAGCATTTT.

J is TRBJ2-1 and V is TRBV9, with TRBD2 matching 9 bases. Germline CDR1 SGDLS, CDR2 YYNGEE. This CDR3 contains 15 residues. The V segment lost 4 bases and the J segment 5 bases; nucleotides outside the gene matches: 7. CDR3 sequence: CASSMTSGAHNEQFF. The CDR3 DNA is TGTGCCAGCAGCATGACTAGCGGAGCCCACAATGAGCAGTTCTTC.

In this sample, this clonotype turned up many times. The chain combines TRBV12-3 or TRBV12-4 with TRBJ1-1; D is uncertain. V was cut by 6 bases and J by 5 bases, with 22 bases left in between. This CDR3 region has 16 residues. The DNA of the CDR3 is TGTGCCAGCAGCCACCACGCGGGTTCCGGAAGGACTGAAGCTTTCTTT. It translates to CASSHHAGSGRTEAFF.

This clonotype was seen at least ten times. This chain joins TRBV18 and TRBJ1-1; D is unresolved. V lost 3 bases to trimming and J lost 2 bases, with 10 bases between them. This CDR3 contains 14 residues. Germline CDR1 KGHSH, CDR2 LQKENI. The CDR3, as DNA: TGTGCCAGCTCACCCGCCAGGCATAACACTGAAGCTTTCTTT. Residues: CASSPARHNTEAFF.

This clonotype was detected a few times. The chain combines TRBV29-1 with TRBJ2-4, with 8 bases identical to TRBD2. V lost 4 bases and J lost 7; bases outside the gene matches: 3. Germline CDR1 and CDR2: SQVTM and ANQGSEA. The CDR3 is 12 residues long. Here the CDR3 reads CSVVPSGNIQYF. The CDR3 coding sequence is TGCAGCGTTGTTCCTAGCGGGAACATTCAGTACTTC.

This clonotype was counted at least ten times. This chain links TRBV12-3 or TRBV12-4 with TRBJ2-3; 10 nucleotides line up with TRBD2. V lost 7 bases, J lost 0 bases, and 4 bases stayed unmatched. There are 15 residues in the CDR3. The CDR3 DNA follows: TGTGCCAGCAAGACTAGCGGGTCTAGCACAGATACGCAGTATTTT. Translating it yields CASKTSGSSTDTQYF.

This clonotype was picked up many times. The chain links TRBV18 to TRBJ1-5; D gene unclear. The CDR3 is 13 amino acids. V lost 3 bases and J 5 bases, leaving 8 bases between the germline ends. Germline loops: CDR1 KGHSH, CDR2 LQKENI. CDR3 sequence: CASSPHPDQPQHF. The CDR3 nucleotides are TGTGCCAGCTCACCCCATCCCGATCAGCCCCAGCATTTT.